This is a list of T cell receptor beta chains from one sample in a study of regulatory T cells in long-lasting Graves disease. TCRdb reprocessed the multiplex PCR reads with MiXCR, giving one entry per CDR3 protein. This table has a few hundred thousand distinct CDR3 sequences, 20% to 25% appearing once. This specimen consisted of peripheral blood mononuclear cells (PBMCs), obtained when the disease was refractory, from a patient treated with antithyroid drugs. The receptors here all came from a woman between 40 and 55 years old with Graves disease. Both conserved end residues are part of each CDR3. The D gene is left open where the match is weak. Not all rows give a size; the values are once, few, many and, for expanded clones, a class.

v_call	d_call	clone_size	j_call	cdr3_nt	cdr3_aa
TRBV10-3	-	many	TRBJ2-5	TGTGCCATCAGTGGAGAGGGTGGGTCAGAGACCCAGTACTTC	CAISGEGGSETQYF
TRBV28	TRBD1	many	TRBJ2-5	TGTGCCAGCAGTTTCGTTCGCCCGGGACAGGCGTCTGTGGGTCCTAAAGAGACCCAGTACTTC	CASSFVRPGQASVGPKETQYF
TRBV6-6	-	-	TRBJ1-2	TGTGCCAGCAGTTACTCGCGGGAAAACTATGGCTACACCTTC	CASSYSRENYGYTF
TRBV3-1	-	few	TRBJ2-2	TGTGCCAGTTTGGGGCGTCGCACCGGGGAGCTGTTTTTT	CASLGRRTGELFF
TRBV20-1	TRBD1	many	TRBJ1-5	TGCAGTGCTAGAGATCTCGTTGGGCAGGGGGGTCGCTATCAGCCCCAGCATTTT	CSARDLVGQGGRYQPQHF
TRBV3-1	-	few	TRBJ1-2	TGTGCCAGCAGCCAAGTTGGAAGATCCGGAGGCTACACCTTC	CASSQVGRSGGYTF
TRBV5-5	TRBD1	many	TRBJ2-7	TGTGCCAGCAGCGCGGGACAGGGGAGCTACGAGCAGTACTTC	CASSAGQGSYEQYF
TRBV5-1	-	many	TRBJ1-1	TGCGCCAGCAGCTTGGTGCCTATTTTGGGCACTGAAGCTTTCTTT	CASSLVPILGTEAFF
TRBV12-3/TRBV12-4	TRBD2	-	TRBJ2-3	TGTGCCAGCAGCAGACTAGCGGGAGACGTCACAGATACGCAGTATTTT	CASSRLAGDVTDTQYF
TRBV30	-	few	TRBJ2-7	TGTGCCTGGAGTGTTAGGGGGGAGCAGTACTTC	CAWSVRGEQYF
TRBV29-1	-	many	TRBJ1-1	TGCAGCGGTCCGGTAGGGTCAGGAAAGTCCAACACTGAAGCTTTCTTT	CSGPVGSGKSNTEAFF
TRBV6-1	TRBD1	-	TRBJ2-3	TGTGCCAGCAGTGAAGGGACAGGGGCTACAGATACGCAGTATTTT	CASSEGTGATDTQYF
TRBV7-8	TRBD1	few	TRBJ1-3	TGTGCCAGCAGGGATTTCACCGGGACAGTCTCTGGAAACACCATATATTTT	CASRDFTGTVSGNTIYF
TRBV20-1	-	-	TRBJ2-7	TGCAGTGCTAGTCCAGGGACATTTTACGAGCAGTACTTC	CSASPGTFYEQYF
TRBV19	TRBD1	-	TRBJ1-1	TGTGCCAGTAGTAGAACCCGACAGGGGGCGAGGAGAACACTTGAAGCTTTCTTT	CASSRTRQGARRTLEAFF
TRBV5-6	-	-	TRBJ1-5	TGTGCCAGCAGCTTGGGAGGGCCGATTAGCAATCAGCCCCAGCATTTT	CASSLGGPISNQPQHF
TRBV28	-	many	TRBJ1-1	TGTGCCAGCAGTCCCCTTGGGGAAATGAACACTGAAGCTTTCTTT	CASSPLGEMNTEAFF
TRBV28	TRBD2	many	TRBJ2-5	TGTGCCAGCAGTTCGTTAGCGGGGGGGAATGCCCAGTACTTC	CASSSLAGGNAQYF
TRBV12-3/TRBV12-4	-	many	TRBJ2-2	TGTGCCAGCAGGCTGATGGGAGAGCTGTTTTTT	CASRLMGELFF
TRBV19	-	many	TRBJ2-6	TGTGCCAGTAGTATTTCCCCCGGCCAGACCAACGTCCTGACTTTC	CASSISPGQTNVLTF
TRBV7-8	TRBD1	many	TRBJ1-2	TGTGCCAGCAGCCCCCAACGACAGGGAATCTATGGCTACACCTTC	CASSPQRQGIYGYTF
TRBV12-3/TRBV12-4	TRBD2	many	TRBJ2-7	TGTGCCAGCAGCCTCTTCGCCAGACTAGCCCACGAGCAGTACTTC	CASSLFARLAHEQYF
TRBV7-9	TRBD1	few	TRBJ1-5	TGTGCCAGCAGCCCTCAGGGGGCAGGGAATCAGCCCCAGCATTTT	CASSPQGAGNQPQHF
TRBV10-3	TRBD1	few	TRBJ1-5	TGTGCCATCAGAGCGGGACAGGGGTTGGGGGATCAGCCCCAGCATTTT	CAIRAGQGLGDQPQHF